This TCR beta chain was observed in a study of shared clonotypes between healthy human individuals. Turning to the study itself: The donors, a couple of women and a few men, were aged 18 to 49.

Every subset had its genomic DNA shared out evenly among several immunoSEQ plates. The protocol was immunoSEQ multiplex PCR, while the TCRdb copy is restricted to in-frame clones and leaves out a portion. The sample has 800,000 to 1,200,000 clones, about four fifths seen once. With V trimmed by 0 bases and J by 6 bases, 20 bases remained unmatched. The germline CDR1 and CDR2 sequences are WNHNN and SYGVQD (reference sequence). This CDR3 contains 21 residues. From CD4+ cells came CD45RA+ naive and CD45RA-negative memory subsets. Input material: memory CD4+ T cells from PBMCs. Regarding subset: CD45RA-negative fraction. The rearrangement joins TRBV10-1 to TRBJ2-2; 9 positions agree with TRBD1. This TCR came from a man between 18 and 29 years old in good health. Some clones in this sample may be carry-over from other donors' samples. The chain's CDR3 is CASSESPGQGEGFGGSGELFF. For the CDR3, the DNA is TGCGCCAGCAGTGAGTCACCGGGACAGGGTGAGGGATTCGGAGGTTCCGGGGAGCTGTTTTTT.